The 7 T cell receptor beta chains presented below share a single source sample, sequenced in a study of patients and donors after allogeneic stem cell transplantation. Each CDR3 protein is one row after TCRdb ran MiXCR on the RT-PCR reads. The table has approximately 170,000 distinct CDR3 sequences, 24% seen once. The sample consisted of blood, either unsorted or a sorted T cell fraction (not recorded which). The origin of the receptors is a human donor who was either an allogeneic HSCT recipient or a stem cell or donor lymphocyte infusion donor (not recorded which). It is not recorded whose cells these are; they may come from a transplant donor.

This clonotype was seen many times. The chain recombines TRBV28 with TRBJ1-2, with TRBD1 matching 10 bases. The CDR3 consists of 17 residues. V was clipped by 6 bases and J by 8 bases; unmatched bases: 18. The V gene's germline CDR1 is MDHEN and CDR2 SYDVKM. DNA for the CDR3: TGTGCCAGCAGCCGTGGACAGGGGGTCTGGCCGGGAGACGGCTACACCTTC. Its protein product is CASSRGQGVWPGDGYTF.

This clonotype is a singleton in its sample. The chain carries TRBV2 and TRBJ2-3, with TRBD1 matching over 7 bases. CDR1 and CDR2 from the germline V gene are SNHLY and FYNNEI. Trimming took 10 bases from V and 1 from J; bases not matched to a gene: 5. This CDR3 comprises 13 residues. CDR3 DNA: TGTGCCACCGCCGGACAGGGCACAGATACGCAGTATTTT. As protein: CATAGQGTDTQYF.

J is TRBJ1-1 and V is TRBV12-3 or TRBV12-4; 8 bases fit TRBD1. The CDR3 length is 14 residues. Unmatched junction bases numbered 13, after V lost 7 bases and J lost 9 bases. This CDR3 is CASTRTGKVKQAFF. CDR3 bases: TGTGCCAGCACCCGGACAGGGAAGGTTAAACAAGCTTTCTTT.

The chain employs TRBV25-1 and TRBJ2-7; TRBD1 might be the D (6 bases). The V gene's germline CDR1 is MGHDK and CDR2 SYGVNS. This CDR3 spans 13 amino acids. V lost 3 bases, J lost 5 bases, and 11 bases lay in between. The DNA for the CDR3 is TGTGCCAGCAGTGAGTACAGGGACGACGAGCAGTACTTC. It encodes CASSEYRDDEQYF.

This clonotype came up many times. The CDR3 nucleotides read TGCAGCGTTGAAGAAGTCCGGCAGAACACTGAAGCTTTCTTT. It yields the protein CSVEEVRQNTEAFF. The J gene is TRBJ1-1, the V gene TRBV29-1; D remains unclear. Germline CDR1 and CDR2: SQVTM and ANQGSEA. The CDR3 has 14 residues. Trimming took off 0 bases at V and 1 base at J, with 9 bases between the two ends.

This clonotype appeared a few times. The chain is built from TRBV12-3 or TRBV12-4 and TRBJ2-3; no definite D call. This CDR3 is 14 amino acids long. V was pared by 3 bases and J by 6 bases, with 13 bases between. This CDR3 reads CASSFSSRPDTQYF. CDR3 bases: TGTGCCAGCAGTTTTTCCTCACGCCCCGATACGCAGTATTTT.

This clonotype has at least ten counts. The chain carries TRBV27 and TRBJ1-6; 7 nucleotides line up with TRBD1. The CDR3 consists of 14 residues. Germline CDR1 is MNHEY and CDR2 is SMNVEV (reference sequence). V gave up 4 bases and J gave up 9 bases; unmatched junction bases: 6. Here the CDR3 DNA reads TGTGCCAGCAGTTGGGACAGAGTAGGTTCACCCCTCCACTTT. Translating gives CASSWDRVGSPLHF.